The TCR beta chain under discussion was sequenced for a study of blood T cell repertoires in COVID-19. Study-level information: Researchers got acute and convalescent COVID-19 samples from the United States, Italy and Spain. T cells, B-cell-depleted T cells, or PBMCs provided the cDNA or gDNA that served as material.

As processed by the authors: It was from reference gene primer amplification that nucleated cell counts were estimated. Assay used: immunoSEQ multiplex PCR; TCRdb lists only in-frame clones, some missing. That table furnishes V, J and clone size, whereas the DNA furnished D and trimming. Of 150,000 to 200,000 clones detected, 70% to 85% appear once; the ten largest clones hold roughly 5%. This clone was seen a few times. J was trimmed by 2 bases and V by 11 bases; bases with no gene match: 17. CDR3 length: 16 residues. Germline V gives CDR1 MNHEY, CDR2 SMNVEV (reference sequence). The TCR comes from a woman in her thirties with acute or convalescent COVID-19. The chain carries TRBV27 and TRBJ2-5; 7 nucleotides line up with TRBD1. The sequenced sample was peripheral blood. The CDR3 region has the DNA TGTGCCGACCACCGGGACAGACCGATCCTACAAGAGACCCAGTACTTC. This sequence encodes CADHRDRPILQETQYF.